The sequence of this T cell receptor beta chain was determined in a study of T-cell reconstitution after alpha-beta-depleted transplantation in children. This clonotype was observed a handful of times. Between the trimmed V and J ends, which lost 1 base and 6 bases, there was a span of 12 bases. This CDR3 is built from 13 residues. The germline V gene encodes CDR1 DFQATT and CDR2 SNEGSKA (reference sequence). Preparation of the TCRbeta library involved a method that used unique molecular identifiers. MiXCR, run by TCRdb on the PCR reads, gives a single entry per CDR3 protein. Among about 350,000 distinct CDR3 sequences, about 14% were seen once, and the ten largest hold about 4%.

This receptor was taken from a human donor who donated a stem cell graft to a child with Fanconi anemia. The sequenced sample was PBMCs, obtained from the stem cell graft. This chain links TRBV20-1 with TRBJ1-2; D ambiguous. The CDR3 protein is CSARGVGFDGYTF. The CDR3 region has the DNA TGCAGTGCTAGAGGGGTAGGGTTCGATGGCTACACCTTC.